This TCR beta chain originates from a study of blood T cell repertoires in COVID-19. As for the study in general: Acute and convalescent COVID-19 specimens originated in the United States, Italy and Spain. The cDNA or gDNA used as material had been derived from T cells, B-cell-depleted T cells, or PBMCs.

Authors' methods: Cell counts per sample came from amplifying reference gene primers. Profiling relied on immunoSEQ multiplex PCR, and the TCRdb table lists in-frame clones only, not all of them. The V and J calls and clone size were taken over from that table, and D and trimming were inferred from the DNA. The sample has 200,000 to 300,000 clones, roughly 86% seen once. V lost 5 bases and J lost 7; bases outside the gene matches: 5. From germline, CDR1 is SGHTA and CDR2 FQGTGA. This CDR3 comprises 13 residues. The chain employs TRBV7-3 and TRBJ1-1, with TRBD1 identical over 9 bases. The receptor was derived from a man aged 35 to 55 who had recovered from COVID-19. The sample taken for sequencing was peripheral blood. This CDR3 is CASSPRTGVEAFF. The CDR3 DNA is TGTGCCAGCAGCCCACGGACAGGGGTTGAAGCTTTCTTT.